A selection of T cell receptor beta chains follows, all from one sample in a study of blood T cell repertoires in COVID-19. TCRdb keeps only in-frame clones here, not all; method: immunoSEQ multiplex PCR. The table records under 65,000 clones, about nine tenths of them present only once. The sample consisted of peripheral blood. These receptor sequences come from an elderly woman with COVID-19, enrolled during active disease. Both conserved end residues are part of each CDR3. A D gene is named only where the DNA matches it firmly. Clone sizes are given selectively: once, few, many, or a class where the clone is expanded.

clone size	D gene	V gene	J gene	CDR3 protein	CDR3 DNA
NA	TRBD2	TRBV5-1	TRBJ2-5	CASTFGLAGAGYQETQYF	TGCGCCAGCACCTTCGGACTAGCGGGGGCCGGGTACCAAGAGACCCAGTACTTC
NA	TRBD2	TRBV5-1	TRBJ2-3	CASSLPAGGSTDTQYF	TGCGCCAGCAGCTTACCCGCGGGGGGGTCCACAGATACGCAGTATTTT
NA	TRBD1	TRBV10-3	TRBJ2-1	CAVSPGQGGNEQFF	TGTGCCGTAAGCCCGGGACAGGGTGGCAATGAGCAGTTCTTC
NA	NA	TRBV4-2	TRBJ2-7	CASSQSMSESSYEQYF	TGTGCCAGCAGCCAAAGCATGAGCGAAAGCTCCTACGAGCAGTACTTC
NA	NA	TRBV16	TRBJ2-7	CASSQSDGRGSYEQYF	TGTGCCAGCAGCCAATCTGATGGAAGGGGCTCCTACGAGCAGTACTTC
NA	TRBD1	TRBV5-4	TRBJ1-1	CASKEGAKLNTEAFF	TGTGCCAGCAAGGAGGGGGCGAAGTTGAACACTGAAGCTTTCTTT
few	TRBD1	TRBV10-1	TRBJ1-5	CASSTLGDRGHQPQHF	TGCGCCAGCAGTACCCTGGGAGACAGGGGCCATCAGCCCCAGCATTTT
NA	TRBD2	TRBV7-2	TRBJ2-2	CASSSLAGGPTGELFF	TGTGCCAGCAGCTCTCTAGCGGGGGGGCCCACCGGGGAGCTGTTTTTT
NA	NA	TRBV27	TRBJ1-5	CASSFMGPGNQPQHF	TGTGCCAGCAGTTTTATGGGGCCCGGCAATCAGCCCCAGCATTTT
few	NA	TRBV30	TRBJ2-1	CAWSTSYNEQFF	TGTGCCTGGAGTACCAGCTACAATGAGCAGTTCTTC
NA	NA	TRBV19	TRBJ2-5	CASSAQAGLVAHF	TGTGCCAGTAGTGCTCAGGCGGGGTTGGTTGCTCACTTC
NA	NA	TRBV2	TRBJ1-2	CASSETINYGYTF	TGTGCCAGCAGTGAGACTATCAACTATGGCTACACCTTC
NA	TRBD2	TRBV7-9	TRBJ2-5	CASSFGLAGGQETQYF	TGTGCCAGCAGCTTCGGACTAGCGGGGGGGCAGGAGACCCAGTACTTC
NA	NA	TRBV7-3	TRBJ2-3	CASSLTGARTTDTQYF	TGTGCCAGCAGCTTAACAGGGGCGAGAACCACAGATACGCAGTATTTT
NA	TRBD2	TRBV11-2	TRBJ2-5	CASSFIGGGAPETQYF	TGTGCCAGCAGCTTTATTGGCGGGGGGGCTCCAGAGACCCAGTACTTC
NA	TRBD2	TRBV7-9	TRBJ2-1	CASSPFRGDGYNEQFF	TGTGCCAGCAGCCCCTTCCGGGGGGACGGATACAATGAGCAGTTCTTC
NA	NA	TRBV19	TRBJ1-5	CASSNPPNQPQHF	TGTGCCAGTAGTAATCCCCCTAATCAGCCCCAGCATTTT
once	NA	TRBV5-1	TRBJ1-1	CASSLDNSNTEAFF	TGCGCCAGCAGCTTGGATAATTCGAACACTGAAGCTTTCTTT
NA	NA	TRBV6-5	TRBJ1-5	CASRVTGNQPQHF	TGTGCCAGCAGAGTAACAGGGAATCAGCCCCAGCATTTT
NA	TRBD1	TRBV6-5	TRBJ2-7	CATLAGTGTYEQYF	TGTGCCACCCTCGCCGGGACAGGGACCTACGAGCAGTACTTC
NA	NA	TRBV9	TRBJ1-1	CASSVADRNTEAFF	TGTGCCAGCAGCGTTGCGGACAGGAACACTGAAGCTTTCTTT
NA	TRBD1	TRBV7-8	TRBJ1-1	CASSQGTGGNTEAFF	TGTGCCAGCAGCCAAGGGACAGGGGGAAACACTGAAGCTTTCTTT
NA	NA	TRBV5-1	TRBJ2-7	CASSLGAGRFSYEQYF	TGCGCCAGCAGCTTGGGGGCGGGGAGATTCTCCTACGAGCAGTACTTC
NA	TRBD2	TRBV5-1	TRBJ2-7	CASSPSGASYEQYF	TGCGCCAGCAGCCCCAGCGGGGCCTCCTACGAGCAGTACTTC
once	NA	TRBV3-1/TRBV3-2	TRBJ2-5	CASSPGPRGGETQYF	TGTGCCAGCAGTCCCGGACCCCGCGGCGGGGAGACCCAGTACTTC
NA	NA	TRBV7-9	TRBJ1-1	CASSLSGGNTEAFF	TGTGCCAGCAGCTTATCCGGAGGGAACACTGAAGCTTTCTTT
once	TRBD1	TRBV19	TRBJ2-5	CASSTGTGGLETQYF	TGTGCCAGTAGTACTGGGACAGGGGGTTTGGAGACCCAGTACTTC
NA	NA	TRBV6-5	TRBJ2-1	CASITTGGARNEQFF	TGTGCCAGCATTACGACTGGGGGGGCACGGAATGAGCAGTTCTTC
NA	TRBD2	TRBV9	TRBJ2-3	CASSVIAGGSGDTQYF	TGTGCCAGCAGCGTAATAGCGGGGGGGAGTGGAGATACGCAGTATTTT
NA	NA	TRBV5-1	TRBJ1-1	CASSDLGRDTEAFF	TGCGCCAGCAGCGACCTCGGGAGGGACACTGAAGCTTTCTTT
NA	TRBD2	TRBV7-8	TRBJ2-1	CASSLIGGNYNEQFF	TGTGCCAGCAGCTTAATCGGGGGGAACTACAATGAGCAGTTCTTC
NA	TRBD2	TRBV4-1	TRBJ2-2	CASSRQDLAGSTGELFF	TGCGCCAGCAGCCGGCAAGATTTAGCGGGGAGCACCGGGGAGCTGTTTTTT
NA	NA	TRBV12-3/TRBV12-4	TRBJ1-1	CASSPVNTEAFF	TGTGCCAGCAGCCCGGTGAACACTGAAGCTTTCTTT
NA	TRBD1	TRBV5-5	TRBJ2-1	CASSSGQNRNEQFF	TGTGCCAGCAGCTCGGGACAGAACCGCAATGAGCAGTTCTTC
NA	NA	TRBV21-1	TRBJ2-2	CASNKITGGYTGELFF	TGTGCCAGCAACAAAATTACAGGGGGGTACACCGGGGAGCTGTTTTTT
NA	TRBD1	TRBV6-5	TRBJ1-4	CASRQGTNEKLFF	TGTGCCAGCCGACAGGGCACTAATGAAAAACTGTTTTTT
NA	TRBD1	TRBV11-2	TRBJ1-2	CASSPAGTGRSWGYTF	TGTGCCAGCAGCCCAGCCGGGACAGGGCGAAGTTGGGGCTACACCTTC
NA	NA	TRBV6-5	TRBJ2-1	CASSWAGAAYNEQFF	TGTGCCAGCAGTTGGGCAGGGGCGGCCTACAATGAGCAGTTCTTC
NA	NA	TRBV2	TRBJ2-5	CASSAQVVGAQYF	TGTGCCAGCAGTGCCCAGGTAGTAGGGGCCCAGTACTTC
NA	TRBD2	TRBV7-8	TRBJ2-3	CASSLAPSGGARTDTQYF	TGTGCCAGCAGCTTAGCGCCTAGCGGGGGGGCCCGCACAGATACGCAGTATTTT
NA	NA	TRBV5-1	TRBJ1-3	CASSDGGRTNGNTIYF	TGCGCCAGCAGCGACGGGGGGAGGACAAACGGAAACACCATATATTTT
few	NA	TRBV7-8	TRBJ1-2	CASSLGAANYGYTF	TGTGCCAGCAGCTTGGGGGCAGCTAACTATGGCTACACCTTC